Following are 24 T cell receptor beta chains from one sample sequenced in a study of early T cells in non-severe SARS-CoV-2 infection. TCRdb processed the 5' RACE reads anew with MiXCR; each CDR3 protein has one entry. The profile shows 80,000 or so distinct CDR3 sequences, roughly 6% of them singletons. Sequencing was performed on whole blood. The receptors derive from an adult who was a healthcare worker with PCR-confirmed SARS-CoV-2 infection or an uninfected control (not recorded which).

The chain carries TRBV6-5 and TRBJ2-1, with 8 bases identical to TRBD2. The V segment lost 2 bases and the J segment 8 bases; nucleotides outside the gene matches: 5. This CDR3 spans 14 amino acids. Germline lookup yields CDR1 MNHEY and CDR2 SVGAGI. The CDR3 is CASSYGAGVHEQFF. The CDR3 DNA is TGTGCCAGCAGTTACGGAGCGGGAGTGCATGAGCAGTTCTTC.

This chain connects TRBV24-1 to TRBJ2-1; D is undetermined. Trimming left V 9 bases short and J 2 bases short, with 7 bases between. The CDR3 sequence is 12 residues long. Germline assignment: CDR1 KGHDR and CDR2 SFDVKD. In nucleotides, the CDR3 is TGTGCCACCCGGACGGCCTACAATGAGCAGTTCTTC. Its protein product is CATRTAYNEQFF.

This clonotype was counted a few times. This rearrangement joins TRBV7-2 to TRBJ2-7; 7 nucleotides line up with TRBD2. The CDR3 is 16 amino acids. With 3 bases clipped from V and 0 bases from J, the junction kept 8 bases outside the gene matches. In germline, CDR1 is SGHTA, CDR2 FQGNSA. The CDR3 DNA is TGTGCCAGCAGCTTCCGGAGCGGGAAGAGCTCCTACGAGCAGTACTTC. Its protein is CASSFRSGKSSYEQYF.

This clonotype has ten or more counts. CDR3 sequence: CASSPSSPDTQYF. DNA for the CDR3: TGTGCCAGTAGTCCCTCCTCACCAGATACGCAGTATTTT. The V and J genes are TRBV19 and TRBJ2-3; D not certain. Trimming removed 5 bases from V and 4 bases from J, with 10 bases in between. Germline CDR1 is LNHDA and CDR2 is SQIVND (reference sequence). CDR3 length equals 13 residues.

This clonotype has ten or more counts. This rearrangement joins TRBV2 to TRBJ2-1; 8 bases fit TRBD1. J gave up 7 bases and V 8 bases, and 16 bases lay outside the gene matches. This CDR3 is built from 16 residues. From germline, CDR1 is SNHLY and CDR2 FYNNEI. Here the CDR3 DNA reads TGTGCCAGCGCCAATACAGGGGGACAAATGAGAAATGAGCAGTTCTTC. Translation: CASANTGGQMRNEQFF.

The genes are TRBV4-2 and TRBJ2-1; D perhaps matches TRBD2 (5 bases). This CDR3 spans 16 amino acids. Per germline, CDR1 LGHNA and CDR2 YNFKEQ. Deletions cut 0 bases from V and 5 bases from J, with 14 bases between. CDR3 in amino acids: CASSQDLETIHNEQFF. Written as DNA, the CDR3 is TGTGCCAGCAGCCAAGATCTAGAGACTATTCACAATGAGCAGTTCTTC.

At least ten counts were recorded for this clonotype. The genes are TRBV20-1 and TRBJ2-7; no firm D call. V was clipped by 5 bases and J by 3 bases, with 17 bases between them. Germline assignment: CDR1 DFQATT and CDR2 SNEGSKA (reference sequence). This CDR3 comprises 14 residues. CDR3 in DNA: TGCAGTGCTGCTCCGTCATCCCAATTCTACGAGCAGTACTTC. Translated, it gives CSAAPSSQFYEQYF.

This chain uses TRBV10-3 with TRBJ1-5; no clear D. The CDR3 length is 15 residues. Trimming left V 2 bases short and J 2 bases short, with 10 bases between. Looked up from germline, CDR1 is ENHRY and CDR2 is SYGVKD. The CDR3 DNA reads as TGTGCCATCAGTGAGCGTGGGGAGGGCAATCAGCCCCAGCATTTT. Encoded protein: CAISERGEGNQPQHF.

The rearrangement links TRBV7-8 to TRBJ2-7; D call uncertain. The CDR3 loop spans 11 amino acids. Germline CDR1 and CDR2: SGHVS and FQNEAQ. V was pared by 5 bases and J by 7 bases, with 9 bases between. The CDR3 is CASSRSGEQYF. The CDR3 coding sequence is TGTGCCAGCAGCCGGTCTGGGGAGCAGTACTTC.

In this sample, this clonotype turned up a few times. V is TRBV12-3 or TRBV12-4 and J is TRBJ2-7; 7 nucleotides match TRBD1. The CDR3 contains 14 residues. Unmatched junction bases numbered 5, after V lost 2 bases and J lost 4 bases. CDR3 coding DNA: TGTGCCAGCAGTTTATTTGGACAGGATTACGAGCAGTACTTC. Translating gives CASSLFGQDYEQYF.

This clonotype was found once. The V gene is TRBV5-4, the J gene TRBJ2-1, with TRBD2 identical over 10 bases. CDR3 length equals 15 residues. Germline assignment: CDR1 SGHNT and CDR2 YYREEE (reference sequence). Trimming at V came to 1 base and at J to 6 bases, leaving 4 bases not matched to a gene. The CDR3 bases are TGTGCCAGCAGCTTGCTCGGGACTAGCGTCAATGAGCAGTTCTTC. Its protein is CASSLLGTSVNEQFF. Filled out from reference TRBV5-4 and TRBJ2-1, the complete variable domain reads ETGVTQSPTHLIKTRGQQVTLRCSSQSGHNTVSWYQQALGQGPQFIFQYYREEENGRGNFPPRFSGLQFPNYSSELNVNALELDDSALYLCASSLLGTSVNEQFFGPGTRLTVL.

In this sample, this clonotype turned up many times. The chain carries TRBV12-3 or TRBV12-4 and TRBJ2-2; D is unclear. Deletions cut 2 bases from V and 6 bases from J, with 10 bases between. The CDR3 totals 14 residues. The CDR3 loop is CASSLRPSSGELFF. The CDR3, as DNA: TGTGCCAGCAGTTTACGTCCATCTTCCGGGGAGCTGTTTTTT.

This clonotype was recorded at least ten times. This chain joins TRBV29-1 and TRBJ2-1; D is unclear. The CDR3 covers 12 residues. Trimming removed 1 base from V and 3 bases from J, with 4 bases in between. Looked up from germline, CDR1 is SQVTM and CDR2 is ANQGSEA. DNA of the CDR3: TGCAGCGTTGAAGTAAGCTACAATGAGCAGTTCTTC. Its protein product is CSVEVSYNEQFF.

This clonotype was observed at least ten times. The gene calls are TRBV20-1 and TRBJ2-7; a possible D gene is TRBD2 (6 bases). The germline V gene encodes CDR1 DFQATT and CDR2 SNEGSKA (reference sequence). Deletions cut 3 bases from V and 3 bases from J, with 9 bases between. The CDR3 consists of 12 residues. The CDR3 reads CSASGRDYEQYF. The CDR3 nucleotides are TGCAGTGCTAGCGGGAGAGACTACGAGCAGTACTTC.

CDR3 loop: CASSPAGGGYEQYF. For the CDR3, the DNA is TGTGCCAGCAGCCCCGCGGGAGGGGGCTACGAGCAGTACTTC. The genes are TRBV6-2 or TRBV6-3 and TRBJ2-7; TRBD2 aligns across 9 bases. Trimming removed 6 bases from V and 3 bases from J; junction bases left unmatched: 6. The CDR3 is 14 residues long. Germline-derived CDR1 and CDR2 are MNHEY and SVGEGT.

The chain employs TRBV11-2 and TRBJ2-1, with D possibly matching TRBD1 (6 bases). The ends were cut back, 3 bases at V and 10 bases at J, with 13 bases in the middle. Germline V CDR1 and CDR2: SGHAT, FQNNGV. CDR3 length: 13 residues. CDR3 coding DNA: TGTGCCAGCAGCTTCAACCCAGGGGTCGAGCAGTTCTTC. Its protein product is CASSFNPGVEQFF. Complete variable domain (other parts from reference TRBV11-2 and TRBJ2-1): EAGVAQSPRYKIIEKRQSVAFWCNPISGHATLYWYQQILGQGPKLLIQFQNNGVVDDSQLPKDRFSAERLKGVDSTLKIQPAKLEDSAVYLCASSFNPGVEQFFGPGTRLTVL.

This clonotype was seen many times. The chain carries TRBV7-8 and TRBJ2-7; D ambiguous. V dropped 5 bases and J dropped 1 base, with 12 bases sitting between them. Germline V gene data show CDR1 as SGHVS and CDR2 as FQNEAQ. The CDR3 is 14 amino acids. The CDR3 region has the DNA TGTGCCAGCAGCAGCCGGGCCAGATCCTACGAGCAGTACTTC. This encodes CASSSRARSYEQYF.

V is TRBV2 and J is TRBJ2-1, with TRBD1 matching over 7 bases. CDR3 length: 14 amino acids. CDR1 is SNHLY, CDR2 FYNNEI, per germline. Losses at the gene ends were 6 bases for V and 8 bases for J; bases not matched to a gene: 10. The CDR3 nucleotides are TGTGCCAGCAGCCCAAAGACAGGGACCTATGAGCAGTTCTTC. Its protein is CASSPKTGTYEQFF.

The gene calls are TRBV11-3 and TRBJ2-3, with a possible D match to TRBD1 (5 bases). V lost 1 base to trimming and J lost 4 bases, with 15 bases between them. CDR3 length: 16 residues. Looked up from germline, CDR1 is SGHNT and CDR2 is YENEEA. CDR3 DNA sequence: TGTGCCAGCAGCTTAGGCAGCAGCAGGGCGGCAGATACGCAGTATTTT. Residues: CASSLGSSRAADTQYF. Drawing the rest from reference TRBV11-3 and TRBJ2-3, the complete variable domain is EAGVVQSPRYKIIEKKQPVAFWCNPISGHNTLYWYLQNLGQGPELLIRYENEEAVDDSQLPKDRFSAERLKGVDSTLKIQPAELGDSAVYLCASSLGSSRAADTQYFGPGTRLTVL.

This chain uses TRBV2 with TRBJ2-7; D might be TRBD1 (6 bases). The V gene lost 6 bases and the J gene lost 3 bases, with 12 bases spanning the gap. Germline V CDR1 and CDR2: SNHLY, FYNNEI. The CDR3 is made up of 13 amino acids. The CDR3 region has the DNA TGTGCCAGCAGAGAAACAGGGTACTACGAGCAGTACTTC. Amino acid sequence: CASRETGYYEQYF.

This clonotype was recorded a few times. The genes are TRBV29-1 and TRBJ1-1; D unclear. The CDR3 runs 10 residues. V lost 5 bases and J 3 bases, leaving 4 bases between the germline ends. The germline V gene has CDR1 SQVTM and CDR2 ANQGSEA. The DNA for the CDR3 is TGCAGCGTTTTAGACACTGAAGCTTTCTTT. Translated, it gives CSVLDTEAFF.

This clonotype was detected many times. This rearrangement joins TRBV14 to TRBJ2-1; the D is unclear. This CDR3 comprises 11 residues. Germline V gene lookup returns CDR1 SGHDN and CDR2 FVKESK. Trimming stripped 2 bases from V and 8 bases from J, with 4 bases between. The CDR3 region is CASSQSHEQFF. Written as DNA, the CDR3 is TGTGCCAGCAGCCAATCCCATGAGCAGTTCTTC. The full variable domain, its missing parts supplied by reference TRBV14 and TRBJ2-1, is EAGVTQFPSHSVIEKGQTVTLRCDPISGHDNLYWYRRVMGKEIKFLLHFVKESKQDESGMPNNRFLAERTGGTYSTLKVQPAELEDSGVYFCASSQSHEQFFGPGTRLTVL.

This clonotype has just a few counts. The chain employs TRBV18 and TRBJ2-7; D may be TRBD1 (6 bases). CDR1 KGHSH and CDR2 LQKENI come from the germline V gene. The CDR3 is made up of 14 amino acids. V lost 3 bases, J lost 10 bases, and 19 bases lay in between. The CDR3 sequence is CASSPSMDSLRQYF. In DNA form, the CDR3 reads TGTGCCAGCTCACCTTCAATGGACAGTCTCCGACAGTACTTC.

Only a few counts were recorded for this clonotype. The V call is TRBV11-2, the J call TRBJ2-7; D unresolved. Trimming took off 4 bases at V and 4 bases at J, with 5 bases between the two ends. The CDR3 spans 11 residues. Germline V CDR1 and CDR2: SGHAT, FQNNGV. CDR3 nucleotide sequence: TGTGCCAGCAGCTATCATTACGAGCAGTACTTC. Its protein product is CASSYHYEQYF.